This TCR beta chain was observed in a study of T cell responses to AZD1222 COVID-19 vaccine (dated by TCRdb to the early 2020s). A note on the overall study: AZD1222 recipients given second doses at about 4 weeks or at about 12 weeks were pooled, since spike-specific TCR depth and breadth were not found to differ between the two schedules. TCR sequencing was performed for about 250 trial participants, of whom about 200 were given two doses of AZD1222 and some 25 were given two doses of MenACWY control vaccine. Trial participants were enrolled by age into subgroups of 18-55, 56-69 and 70-plus years, and around 140, 26 and 57 TCR-sequenced participants, respectively, were included in these subgroups.

Clipping removes 6 bases from V and 8 bases from J, with 4 as the unmatched junction base count. Per the germline V gene, MNHEY is the CDR1 and SVGAGI is the CDR2. The CDR3 runs 14 amino acids, cysteine and phenylalanine included. The DNA shown is the 42-base CDR3, in frame from base 1. The paper's findings and limits, for the study overall: After two AZD1222 doses, spike-specific TCR breadth and depth were significantly higher than at day 0 and than in MenACWY recipients. Conclusions about previously exposed vaccinees were limited because only a handful of AZD1222 recipients were SARS-CoV-2 seropositive at baseline. The 56-69-year group was small, and its depth increase did not reach significance, likely because of low power. CD4 TCRs associated with the vaccine covered the entire spike protein, and the dominant responses were in regions 160-218 and 743-854. Nearly half of unique spike-specific TCRs reportedly recognized epitopes outside regions mutated in the B.1.351 and B.1.1.7 variants. Because no day 14 peak-response samples were available, the repertoires could be characterized only after the peak T cell response. Participants were mostly white British, with more females than males. The authors suggested clonal diversity may have been underestimated.

Reading the label with the study, this specimen's time point is: baseline before first vaccination. Samples from vaccinated people were obtained from the UK trials COV001 and COV002, which included a single-blind randomized controlled phase 2/3 trial of AZD1222 (ChAdOx1 nCoV-19) in healthy adults. For TCRbeta chain sequencing, PBMC samples were collected from trial participants at day 0 and at day 28 after the second dose. Concerning this clone: It has no known antigen specificity. Base qualities are not recorded, but no much larger clone differs from it by a single base.

The CDR3 regions of human TCRbeta chains were analyzed by immunosequencing. From the authors' description of their analysis: TCRs in the repertoires were compared against a reference library of SARS-CoV-2-specific TCRs that had been generated with the MIRA antigen-specificity platform. Breadth was defined as the fraction of unique TCRs that were SARS-CoV-2-associated. Depth was defined as the fraction of total T cells that were SARS-CoV-2-associated. Using the MIRA data, every spike-specific TCR was mapped to the spike region that the TCR reacted to and assigned to either a CD4 or a CD8 class. Log10-transformed breadth and depth values were compared by one-way ANOVA with Sidak's multiple comparisons tests. Imported from immuneACCESS, the table was reduced by TCRdb to in-frame sequences with V and J called. These copies leave out some clones; in studies compared against another copy, an unresolved V gene accounts for under half, and the cause of the remainder is not known. D and trimming come from the DNA, and the V and J calls and clone size come from that table. The sample profile shows more than 100,000 clones; approximately 90% of them were found once. In total, the top ten clones hold roughly 3.5% of the sample.

This TCR was recovered from an adult in good health. Recombination joined TRBV6-5 with TRBJ1-6; TRBD1 fits 10 bases in the junction. The sample consisted of peripheral blood, taken on day 0 of AZD1222 vaccination. The CDR3 amino acid sequence is: CASSRTGGYSPLHF. Read as DNA, the sequence is TGTGCCAGCAGCCGGACAGGGGGATATTCACCCCTCCACTTT.